This T cell receptor (beta chain) came from a study of T cells in Graves' hyperthyroidism and ophthalmopathy. Overall study findings and caveats: Most clonotypes expanded in thyroid above 0.001 were likewise present in blood. By a 13 V-J model, ophthalmopathy was set apart from stable hyperthyroidism.

What was amplified from RNA transcripts were TCR beta CDR3 regions. Using the HTBI primer set, a first-round RT-PCR was run on the TCR CDR3. One entry per CDR3 protein, called by TCRdb with MiXCR from the multiplex PCR reads. There are some 700,000 distinct CDR3 sequences in the sample; roughly 17% occur only once, and about 14% lies in the top ten. Of note for this clonotype: Its antigen is unidentified.

Stable hyperthyroidism: no ophthalmopathy progression over 18 months of follow-up. Extraction of PBMCs used 7.5 to 10 ml of fresh peripheral blood. Sequenced sample: blood. The source is a man aged 50-60 years with Graves' hyperthyroidism.

CDR3 sequence reads: CGTESSVIIYEQYV. As DNA, the CDR3 is TGCGGCACAGAATCTAGCGTTATTATCTACGAGCAGTACGTC. The V and J genes are TRBV10-2 and TRBJ2-7; weak D call: TRBD2 (6 bases). CDR1 is WSHSY, CDR2 SAAADI, per germline. The CDR3 runs to 14 residues.